Following are 10 T cell receptor beta chains from one sample sequenced in a study of CD8 T cells in Susac syndrome. cDNA came from approximately 0.5 to 1 ug RNA primed by random hexamers. TCRdb re-called the immunoSEQ multiplex PCR reads through MiXCR, storing one row per CDR3 protein. The sample shows 150,000 to 200,000 distinct CDR3 sequences, about 93% of them seen only once. Sequencing was performed on CD4+ T cells from PBMCs. The receptors here all came from a human donor in good health.

This clonotype has a single count. This rearrangement joins TRBV3-1 to TRBJ2-5; D possibly uses TRBD1 or TRBD2 (6 bases each). The CDR3 is 15 residues long. Trimming shortened V by 1 base and J by 5 bases, and 14 bases separated the two germline ends. The germline gives CDR1 LGHDT, CDR2 YNNKEL (reference sequence). This CDR3 is CASSQAGGGAETQYF. The CDR3 coding sequence is TGTGCCAGCAGCCAAGCTGGGGGCGGGGCTGAGACCCAGTACTTC.

The chain employs TRBV20-1 and TRBJ1-6; D not certain. Trimming took off 3 bases at V and 0 bases at J, with 9 bases between the two ends. Per germline, CDR1 DFQATT and CDR2 SNEGSKA (reference sequence). The CDR3 spans 15 residues. CDR3 in amino acids: CSASSTDSYNSPLHF. The CDR3 DNA sequence: TGCAGTGCTAGCTCGACCGACTCCTATAATTCACCCCTCCACTTT.

This clonotype has ten or more counts. The V call is TRBV7-2, the J call TRBJ1-2, with 7 bases aligning to TRBD1. The ends lost 5 bases at V and 2 bases at J; junction bases unmatched: 2. The CDR3 totals 13 residues. Germline-derived CDR1 and CDR2 are SGHTA and FQGNSA. The CDR3 spells CASSLGQNYGYTF. As DNA, the CDR3 is TGTGCCAGCAGCCTGGGACAGAACTATGGCTACACCTTC.

This chain uses TRBV4-1 with TRBJ2-1; 8 positions agree with TRBD2. Trimming at V came to 4 bases and at J to 4 bases, leaving 6 bases not matched to a gene. The CDR3 spans 15 residues. The V gene's germline CDR1 is MGHRA and CDR2 YSYEKL. This CDR3 is CASSPSGGHYNEQFF. For the CDR3, the DNA is TGCGCCAGCAGCCCGAGCGGGGGACATTACAATGAGCAGTTCTTC.

This chain connects TRBV2 to TRBJ2-1; the D is unclear. The CDR3 length is 12 residues. Trimming left V 4 bases short and J 9 bases short, with 10 bases between. Looked up from germline, CDR1 is SNHLY and CDR2 is FYNNEI. The CDR3 protein is CASSVPGGEQFF. CDR3 bases: TGTGCCAGCAGTGTACCGGGTGGTGAGCAGTTCTTC.

This clonotype occurred a few times. The CDR3 region is CASRGDSYPYTEAFF. Written as DNA, the CDR3 is TGTGCCAGCAGGGGGGACAGCTATCCTTACACTGAAGCTTTCTTT. The chain couples TRBV7-2 to TRBJ1-1; 7 bases are shared with TRBD1. Germline V gives CDR1 SGHTA, CDR2 FQGNSA. The V gene end was trimmed by 6 bases and the J gene end by 3 bases; junction bases not matched to a gene: 10. The CDR3 contains 15 residues.

This clonotype was detected once. The chain employs TRBV18 and TRBJ2-7, with 7 bases identical to TRBD1. CDR1 and CDR2 (germline): KGHSH, LQKENI. The V segment lost 3 bases and the J segment 3 bases; nucleotides outside the gene matches: 11. CDR3 length: 16 amino acids. The CDR3 sequence: CASSPRRTGVLYEQYF. CDR3 coding DNA: TGTGCCAGCTCACCGCGCAGGACAGGAGTTCTCTACGAGCAGTACTTC. The complete variable domain, with remaining parts taken from reference TRBV18 and TRBJ2-7, reads NAGVMQNPRHLVRRRGQEARLRCSPMKGHSHVYWYRQLPEEGLKFMVYLQKENIIDESGMPKERFSAEFPKEGPSILRIQQVVRGDSAAYFCASSPRRTGVLYEQYFGPGTRLTVT.

The chain couples TRBV7-9 to TRBJ1-6; the D is unclear. CDR3 size: 12 residues. Germline-derived CDR1 and CDR2 are SEHNR and FQNEAQ (reference sequence). The ends were cut back, 5 bases at V and 7 bases at J, with 6 bases in the middle. CDR3 amino acids: CASSQSNSPLHF. CDR3 sequence (DNA): TGTGCCAGCAGCCAATCCAATTCACCCCTCCACTTT.

The V and J genes are TRBV20-1 and TRBJ2-7; TRBD2 matches 7 bases. With V trimmed by 0 bases and J by 4 bases, 9 bases remained unmatched. Germline-derived CDR1 and CDR2 are DFQATT and SNEGSKA (reference sequence). The CDR3 spans 15 residues. This CDR3 reads CSARDPVERGYEQYF. CDR3 in DNA: TGCAGTGCTAGAGATCCGGTAGAGCGGGGTTACGAGCAGTACTTC.

This clonotype was observed a single time. V is TRBV2 and J is TRBJ1-6, with D hard to call. V was trimmed by 4 bases and J by 7 bases, leaving 8 bases between them. The CDR3 is 13 amino acids. Looked up from germline, CDR1 is SNHLY and CDR2 is FYNNEI. As DNA, the CDR3 is TGTGCCAGCAGTGGCGACCTCAATTCACCCCTCCACTTT. Protein: CASSGDLNSPLHF.